The T cell receptor (beta chain) described here comes from a study of shared clonotypes between healthy human individuals. CDR3 length: 13 residues. Between the trimmed V and J ends, which lost 5 bases and 6 bases, there was a span of 11 bases. Germline V gives CDR1 ENHRY, CDR2 SYGVKD. Study outcomes and limitations: Around 5% was the fraction of naive CD4 clonotypes found shared across four donors. What naive subsets generally showed was a larger estimated richness than memory subsets showed.

Each cell subset's genomic DNA was divided evenly among several immunoSEQ plates. Generated by immunoSEQ multiplex PCR, the TCRdb table keeps only in-frame clones and is missing some. The table shows about 1 million clones, with under 80% occurring only once. Comments on this clone: Its antigen is currently unknown.

The rearrangement joins TRBV10-3 to TRBJ2-1; a possible D gene is TRBD2 (6 bases). Specimen: memory CD4+ T cells sorted from blood. Noted subset: CD45RA-negative fraction. This TCR was sampled from a man aged 18 to 29 in good health. The CDR3 reads CAISLGTSNEQFF. Here the CDR3 DNA reads TGTGCCATCAGTCTAGGGACTTCCAATGAGCAGTTCTTC.